The sequence of this T cell receptor (beta chain) was determined in a study of blood T cell repertoires in COVID-19. The data were produced by immunoSEQ multiplex PCR, yet TCRdb's version contains in-frame clones alone and is incomplete. The table includes about 260,000 clones, approximately 86% detected once. Enrollment of patients from Seattle took place during active infection, with longitudinal follow-up. Germline CDR1 SNHLY, CDR2 FYNNEI. This CDR3 spans 13 amino acids. Trimming removed 8 bases from V and 6 bases from J; junction bases left unmatched: 2. The sample consisted of peripheral blood. The clonotype comes from a woman in her sixties with COVID-19, enrolled during active disease. This rearrangement joins TRBV2 to TRBJ2-7; TRBD2 matches 15 bases. The CDR3 DNA reads TGTGCCAGCGGACTAGCGGGAGGGGGCGAGCAGTACTTC. This translates into CASGLAGGGEQYF.